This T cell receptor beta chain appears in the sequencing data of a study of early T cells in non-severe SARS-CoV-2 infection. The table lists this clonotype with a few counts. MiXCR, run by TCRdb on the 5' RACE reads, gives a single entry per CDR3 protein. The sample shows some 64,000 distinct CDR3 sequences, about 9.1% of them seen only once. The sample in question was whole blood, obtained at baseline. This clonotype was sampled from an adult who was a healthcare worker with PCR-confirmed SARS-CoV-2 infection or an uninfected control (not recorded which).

The CDR3 reads CASSGIELGANVLTF. Here the CDR3 DNA reads TGTGCCAGCAGTGGAATAGAGCTAGGGGCCAACGTCCTGACTTTC. This chain uses TRBV2 with TRBJ2-6; the D is unclear. Germline V CDR1 and CDR2: SNHLY, FYNNEI. CDR3 size: 15 residues. The ends were cut back, 4 bases at V and 4 bases at J, with 11 bases in the middle.